Shown below are 3 T cell receptor beta chains from a single sample sequenced in a study of blood T cell repertoires in COVID-19. Repertoires were generated with immunoSEQ multiplex PCR, while TCRdb's copy carries only in-frame clones and drops some. Of around 360,000 clones listed, roughly 87% are singletons. Sequencing was performed on PBMCs or T cells enriched from blood (not recorded which). The receptors come from a woman aged 25 to 39 who had recovered from COVID-19.

This clone was recorded only once. The rearrangement joins TRBV6-5 to TRBJ1-1; perhaps TRBD1 as D (5 bases). The CDR3 covers 15 residues. V was shortened by 8 bases and J by 1 base, with 17 bases between the two germline ends. Germline values: CDR1 MNHEY, CDR2 SVGAGI. DNA of the CDR3: TGTGCCAGCCGAAAGGGGTTGGACGAGAACACTGAAGCTTTCTTT. Its protein product is CASRKGLDENTEAFF.

This chain uses TRBV30 with TRBJ1-1; 7 bases match TRBD1. Germline lookup yields CDR1 GTSNPN and CDR2 SVGIG (reference sequence). Trimming took 4 bases from V and 8 from J; bases not matched to a gene: 16. The CDR3 runs 15 residues. The DNA for the CDR3 is TGTGCCTGGATGCCCGGACAGGTTTCGACGTGGGAAGCTTTCTTT. The encoded protein is CAWMPGQVSTWEAFF.

In nucleotides, the CDR3 is TGTGCCAGCAGCGTAGGGGACTTCAGTCAGCCCCAGCATTTT. The encoded protein is CASSVGDFSQPQHF. The chain uses TRBV9 and TRBJ1-5, with D possibly matching TRBD1 (5 bases). V lost 0 bases and J 6 bases, leaving 10 bases between the germline ends. Per the germline V gene, CDR1 is SGDLS and CDR2 is YYNGEE. The CDR3 has 14 residues.